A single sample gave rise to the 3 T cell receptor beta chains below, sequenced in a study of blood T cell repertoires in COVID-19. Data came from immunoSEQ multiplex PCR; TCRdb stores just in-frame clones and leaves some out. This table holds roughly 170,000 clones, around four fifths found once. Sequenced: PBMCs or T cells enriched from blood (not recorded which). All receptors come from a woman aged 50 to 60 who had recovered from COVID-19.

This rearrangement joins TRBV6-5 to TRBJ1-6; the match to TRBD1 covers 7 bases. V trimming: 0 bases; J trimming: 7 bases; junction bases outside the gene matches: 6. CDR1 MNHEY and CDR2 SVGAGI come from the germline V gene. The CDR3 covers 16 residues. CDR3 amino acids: CASSYSFVGQNSPLHF. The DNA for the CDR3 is TGTGCCAGCAGTTACTCGTTTGTGGGACAGAATTCACCCCTCCACTTT.

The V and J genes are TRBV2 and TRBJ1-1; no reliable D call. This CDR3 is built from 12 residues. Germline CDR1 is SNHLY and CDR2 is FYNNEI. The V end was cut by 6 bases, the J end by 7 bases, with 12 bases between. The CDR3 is CASRLDRGEAFF. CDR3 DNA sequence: TGTGCCAGCAGACTAGACCGGGGTGAAGCTTTCTTT.

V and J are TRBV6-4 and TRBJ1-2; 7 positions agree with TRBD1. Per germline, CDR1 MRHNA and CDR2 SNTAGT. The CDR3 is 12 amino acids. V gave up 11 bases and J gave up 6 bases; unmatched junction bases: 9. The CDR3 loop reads CAPGGGSHGYTF. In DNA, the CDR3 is TGTGCCCCGGGAGGGGGCTCCCATGGCTACACCTTC.